This is a list of T cell receptor beta chains from one sample in a study of blood T cells in healthy people across ages. One entry per CDR3 protein, called by TCRdb with MiXCR from the 5' RACE reads. Here the sample spans about 1.5 million distinct CDR3 sequences, approximately 38% being singletons. The source material was blood. The receptor source for this set is a woman between 18 and 30 years old in good health. CDR3s include the opening cysteine and the closing phenylalanine or tryptophan. A D gene is named only where the DNA matches it firmly. Clone size is stated in some rows and not others, as once, few, many or a class when expanded.

clone size,V gene,J gene,D gene,CDR3 DNA,CDR3 protein
.,TRBV5-6,TRBJ2-5,TRBD2,TGTGCCAGCACACCTCAAGGGACTAGCGGGGGGGTGAAGCAGTACTTC,CASTPQGTSGGVKQYF
.,TRBV3-1,TRBJ2-7,TRBD2,TGTGCCAGCAGCCAAGATAGGGCTAGCGGAATCGACGAGCAGTACTTC,CASSQDRASGIDEQYF
few,TRBV20-1,TRBJ2-1,TRBD2,TGCAGTGCTAGAGCCCCGAGCGGGAGGGAGGGCAATGAGCAGTTCTTC,CSARAPSGREGNEQFF
.,TRBV5-1,TRBJ2-1,TRBD2,TGCGCCAGCAGCTCAGTAGCGGGAGGGCCGGGCAATGAGCAGTTCTTC,CASSSVAGGPGNEQFF
.,TRBV16,TRBJ2-7,TRBD2,TGTGCCAGCAGCCAATCTACTAGCGGGAACTACGAGCAGTACTTC,CASSQSTSGNYEQYF
.,TRBV6-5,TRBJ1-2,.,TGTGCCAGCAGTTACCTGGGGGCGCGGTATGGCTACACCTTC,CASSYLGARYGYTF
.,TRBV5-1,TRBJ2-1,TRBD2,TGCGCCAGCAGCGCCGGACTAGATAGTGAGCAGTTCTTC,CASSAGLDSEQFF
.,TRBV10-3,TRBJ2-3,TRBD2,TGTGCCATCGGGGGGACTAGCGGGGGGCACACAGATACGCAGTATTTT,CAIGGTSGGHTDTQYF
.,TRBV21-1,TRBJ2-7,.,TGTGCCAGCAGCAAGACGGGCGTCTACGAGCAGTACTTC,CASSKTGVYEQYF
.,TRBV5-1,TRBJ2-2,.,TGCGCCAGCGGATCGGGGAACACCGGGGAGCTGTTTTTT,CASGSGNTGELFF
.,TRBV15,TRBJ2-4,TRBD2,TGTGCCACCAGCAGAGTGGGGGGGTCAGCAAACATTCAGTACTTC,CATSRVGGSANIQYF
.,TRBV4-2,TRBJ2-1,.,TGTGCCAGCAGCCAAGATAGCACTAGCCCAACCTACAATGAGCAGTTCTTC,CASSQDSTSPTYNEQFF
few,TRBV5-6,TRBJ1-1,TRBD1,TGTGCCAGCAGCTGGGGACAGGGGGCGAACACTGAAGCTTTCTTT,CASSWGQGANTEAFF
few,TRBV7-2,TRBJ1-6,.,TGTGCCAGCAGCTTAGTTTCGGATTCACCCCTCCACTTT,CASSLVSDSPLHF
few,TRBV20-1,TRBJ2-3,.,TGCAGTGCTAGAGATCGGATTCCGGGAACAGATACGCAGTATTTT,CSARDRIPGTDTQYF